This is a list of T cell receptor beta chains from one sample in a study of control samples from healthy donors and cancer patients. The repertoire was sequenced with immunoSEQ multiplex PCR; TCRdb's copy has only in-frame clones and lacks some. The sample shows 390,000 or so clones, approximately 92% of them seen only once. Material for sequencing was PBMCs. The source is a man aged 35 to 55 with head and neck cancer. Each CDR3 is given without its conserved first and last residue.

cdr3_length v_call cdr3_aa
18 TRBV27 ASSSGGASLIHSGANVLT
12 TRBV4-3 ASSPQGGYNEQF
9 TRBV19 ASSSGDEQY
14 TRBV10-3 AISAASGKPAYEQY
16 TRBV10-3 AISESRLAGVEQETQY
15 TRBV24-1 ATSDFSGGADKETQY
11 TRBV27 ASSLARNQPQH
12 TRBV5-6 ASSSRQEVSPLH
13 TRBV6-5 ASSYRDRGVYGYT
10 TRBV11-2 ASSPGVPPLH
13 TRBV28 ASSPGGRVIGELF
14 TRBV7-9 ASSLETSGLTDTQY
13 TRBV28 ASSLSGRWDQPQH